This T cell receptor beta chain was obtained from a study of T cell repertoires in cytomegalovirus infection. Turning to the study itself: Through public TCR beta signatures, both CMV infection and matching HLA type were indicated.

Study-wide points: Accumulated public TCR beta family frequency recognized individuals carrying CMV together with the relevant HLA. Dominating the ex vivo response were HLA-C-restricted CMV-specific TCR beta clonotypes.

This clonotype was observed many times. No antigen is known for it. TCRdb fed the reads into MiXCR, producing one record per CDR3 protein. In the table there are more than 85,000 distinct CDR3 sequences, more than 15% of which are singletons. Germline values: CDR1 SNHLY, CDR2 FYNNEI. The CDR3 has 15 amino acids. V lost 2 bases, J lost 1 base, and 9 bases lay in between. The source material was PBMCs. This chain connects TRBV2 to TRBJ1-5; D is uncertain. The clonotype originates from a human donor in good health (CMV status not recorded). Some clones in this sample may be carry-over from other donors' samples. This CDR3 is CASSEYNLSNQPQHF. CDR3 coding DNA: TGTGCCAGCAGTGAATACAATTTAAGCAATCAGCCCCAGCATTTT. Combining the CDR3 with reference TRBV2 and TRBJ1-5 gives the whole variable domain EPEVTQTPSHQVTQMGQEVILRCVPISNHLYFYWYRQILGQKVEFLVSFYNNEISEKSEIFDDQFSVERPDGSNFTLKIRSTKLEDSAMYFCASSEYNLSNQPQHFGDGTRLSIL.